These 18 T cell receptor beta chains share one sample of origin, sequenced in a study of T-cell memory formation after mild COVID-19. TCRdb itself ran the 5' RACE reads through MiXCR, one entry per CDR3 protein. The sample has 560,000 or so distinct CDR3 sequences; around a sixth are singletons. Sample: PBMCs or a T cell subset sorted from them (not recorded which). The receptors originated from an adult woman who had mild COVID-19 (a few samples of this study predate the infection). Cell type and time point are not known.

This sequence joins TRBV7-9 and TRBJ2-7, with 8 bases matching TRBD2. Germline V lookup: CDR1 SEHNR, CDR2 FQNEAQ (reference sequence). Trimming removed 1 base from V and 7 bases from J; junction bases left unmatched: 6. The CDR3 has 14 residues. This CDR3 reads CASSLGAGVDEQYF. CDR3 DNA sequence: TGTGCCAGCAGCTTAGGAGCGGGGGTAGATGAGCAGTACTTC. The full variable domain, completed using reference TRBV7-9 and TRBJ2-7, is DTGVSQNPRHKITKRGQNVTFRCDPISEHNRLYWYRQTLGQGPEFLTYFQNEAQLEKSRLLSDRFSAERPKGSFSTLEIQRTEQGDSAMYLCASSLGAGVDEQYFGPGTRLTVT.

CDR3 region: CASSSGTSGLYNEQFF. The CDR3 nucleotides read TGTGCCAGCAGCTCGGGGACTAGCGGACTTTACAATGAGCAGTTCTTC. The J gene is TRBJ2-1, the V gene TRBV2; 11 nucleotides match TRBD2. The trim removed 6 bases at V and 4 bases at J, leaving 8 bases unmatched. Germline loops: CDR1 SNHLY, CDR2 FYNNEI. The CDR3 is 16 amino acids.

This clonotype was seen a handful of times. The chain employs TRBV7-8 and TRBJ1-4; 7 nucleotides match TRBD1. Germline V gives CDR1 SGHVS, CDR2 FQNEAQ. V trimming: 1 base; J trimming: 3 bases; junction bases outside the gene matches: 2. The CDR3 is 15 amino acids. The CDR3 loop is CASSLEGQPNEKLFF. The CDR3 nucleotides read TGTGCCAGCAGCTTAGAGGGACAGCCTAATGAAAAACTGTTTTTT.

This clonotype showed up just a few times. The rearrangement uses TRBV7-2 and TRBJ2-1, with 12 bases lining up with TRBD2. Germline V gene lookup returns CDR1 SGHTA and CDR2 FQGNSA. The CDR3 is 15 amino acids. V gave up 4 bases and J gave up 5 bases; unmatched junction bases: 3. CDR3 sequence reads: CASSSRLAGDNEQFF. Here the CDR3 DNA reads TGTGCCAGCAGCTCAAGACTAGCGGGAGACAATGAGCAGTTCTTC.

This clonotype was detected a few times. The DNA of the CDR3 is TGTGCCAGCAGCCTACAAGAGAGGATCTCCGAGCAGTACTTC. This codes for CASSLQERISEQYF. The chain links TRBV7-3 to TRBJ2-7, with D uncertain. From germline, CDR1 is SGHTA and CDR2 FQGTGA. Trimming cost V 5 bases and J 6 bases, with 17 bases left between them. The CDR3 extends over 14 amino acids.

V and J are TRBV2 and TRBJ2-7, with TRBD1 as a possible D gene (6 bases). Trimming removed 7 bases at V and 6 bases at J, with 13 bases between. CDR3 length equals 12 residues. CDR1 SNHLY and CDR2 FYNNEI come from the germline V gene. The CDR3 bases are TGTGCCAGCAAGGCGGCAGGGGCCGAGCAGTACTTC. It codes for CASKAAGAEQYF.

This clonotype has only a few counts. The chain joins TRBV7-3 to TRBJ2-1; TRBD1 agrees at 7 bases. CDR3 length: 15 residues. The trim removed 1 base at V and 6 bases at J, leaving 6 bases unmatched. From germline, CDR1 is SGHTA and CDR2 FQGTGA. The CDR3 sequence: CASSLMTGKGNEQFF. DNA of the CDR3: TGTGCCAGCAGCTTAATGACAGGGAAAGGCAATGAGCAGTTCTTC.

The rearrangement joins TRBV7-2 to TRBJ2-7; tentatively, D is TRBD1 (6 bases). CDR1 and CDR2 (germline): SGHTA, FQGNSA. CDR3 length: 15 amino acids. Trimming cost V 1 base and J 4 bases, with 14 bases left between them. Here the CDR3 reads CASSLVTRGGYEQYF. CDR3 sequence (DNA): TGTGCCAGCAGCTTAGTCACTAGAGGGGGTTACGAGCAGTACTTC.

The chain employs TRBV12-3 or TRBV12-4 and TRBJ2-7; 10 nucleotides align to TRBD2. The CDR3 length is 16 residues. After removal of 5 bases from V and 2 bases from J, the junction contained 9 bases not matched to a gene. CDR3 nucleotide sequence: TGTGCCAGCAGTGCAGATACTAGCGGGACGGCCTACGAGCAGTACTTC. It encodes CASSADTSGTAYEQYF.

This chain uses TRBV6-2 or TRBV6-3 with TRBJ2-3; the match to TRBD2 covers 11 bases. Germline CDR1 and CDR2: MNHEY and SVGEGT. V was clipped by 7 bases and J by 2 bases; unmatched bases: 5. CDR3 length equals 15 residues. The CDR3 region is CASKLAGAYTDTQYF. CDR3 bases: TGTGCCAGCAAACTAGCGGGAGCCTACACAGATACGCAGTATTTT.

The table lists this clonotype with a few counts. The chain uses TRBV3-1 and TRBJ2-1; 9 nucleotides match TRBD1. J gave up 0 bases and V 0 bases, and 6 bases lay outside the gene matches. Germline V gene lookup returns CDR1 LGHDT and CDR2 YNNKEL (reference sequence). This CDR3 is built from 18 residues. CDR3 amino acids: CASSQDFPGQGSYNEQFF. Written as DNA, the CDR3 is TGTGCCAGCAGCCAAGATTTTCCGGGACAGGGCTCCTACAATGAGCAGTTCTTC.

This clonotype appeared a few times. The chain recombines TRBV7-3 with TRBJ2-1, with TRBD2 matching 12 bases. Germline values: CDR1 SGHTA, CDR2 FQGTGA. This CDR3 comprises 18 residues. Trimming took 0 bases from V and 9 from J; bases not matched to a gene: 12. The CDR3 nucleotides are TGTGCCAGCAGCTTAACTACATCCCTAGCGGGGGGGCAGGTTGAGCAGTTCTTC. The encoded protein is CASSLTTSLAGGQVEQFF.

The chain recombines TRBV7-2 with TRBJ1-1; possibly TRBD1 for D (5 bases). The CDR3 has 13 amino acids. V shed 7 bases and J shed 10 bases, with 19 bases lying between them. Germline values: CDR1 SGHTA, CDR2 FQGNSA. The CDR3 spells CASTTMNPGGAFF. The CDR3 DNA follows: TGTGCCAGCACCACCATGAACCCGGGGGGAGCTTTCTTT.

This clonotype appeared a few times. The chain recombines TRBV11-2 with TRBJ2-7; 10 bases agree with TRBD1. The CDR3 consists of 15 residues. The V segment lost 6 bases and the J segment 7 bases; nucleotides outside the gene matches: 12. CDR1 is SGHAT, CDR2 FQNNGV, per germline. The chain's CDR3 is CASRAPGQGSGEQYF. CDR3 nucleotides: TGTGCCAGCAGAGCACCGGGACAGGGGAGCGGGGAGCAGTACTTC.

V and J are TRBV7-8 and TRBJ1-5, with D hard to call. The V and J ends lost 4 bases and 5 bases respectively, with 9 bases between them. The germline gives CDR1 SGHVS, CDR2 FQNEAQ. This CDR3 is built from 13 residues. CDR3 DNA: TGTGCCAGCAGCTCAAGGACCCATCAGCCCCAGCATTTT. Translation gives CASSSRTHQPQHF. Complete variable domain (other parts from reference TRBV7-8 and TRBJ1-5): GAGVSQSPRYKVAKRGQDVALRCDPISGHVSLFWYQQALGQGPEFLTYFQNEAQLDKSGLPSDRFFAERPEGSVSTLKIQRTQQEDSAVYLCASSSRTHQPQHFGDGTRLSIL.

The sample holds a few counts of this clonotype. The chain carries TRBV9 and TRBJ2-6, with 10 bases lining up with TRBD1. V shed 4 bases, J shed 0 bases, and the junction held 7 bases outside the gene matches. The germline gives CDR1 SGDLS, CDR2 YYNGEE. This CDR3 comprises 18 residues. CDR3 sequence: CASSMSRDRGSGANVLTF. The CDR3 nucleotides read TGTGCCAGCAGCATGTCCCGGGACAGGGGCTCTGGGGCCAACGTCCTGACTTTC.

The chain uses TRBV12-3 or TRBV12-4 and TRBJ1-3, with D perhaps TRBD1 (5 bases). The CDR3 has 16 residues. Trimming shortened V by 0 bases and J by 0 bases, and 9 bases separated the two germline ends. CDR3 DNA: TGTGCCAGCAGTTTAGCGCGAAGGGGCTCTGGAAACACCATATATTTT. This sequence encodes CASSLARRGSGNTIYF.

CDR3 sequence reads: CASRVKAGTRDSSYEQYF. For the CDR3, the DNA is TGTGCCAGCAGGGTAAAAGCCGGGACTCGAGACAGCTCCTACGAGCAGTACTTC. The chain joins TRBV6-1 to TRBJ2-7, with a tentative D call TRBD2 (6 bases). This CDR3 region has 18 residues. Looked up from germline, CDR1 is MNHNS and CDR2 is SASEGT. The V and J ends lost 6 bases and 0 bases respectively, with 24 bases between them.